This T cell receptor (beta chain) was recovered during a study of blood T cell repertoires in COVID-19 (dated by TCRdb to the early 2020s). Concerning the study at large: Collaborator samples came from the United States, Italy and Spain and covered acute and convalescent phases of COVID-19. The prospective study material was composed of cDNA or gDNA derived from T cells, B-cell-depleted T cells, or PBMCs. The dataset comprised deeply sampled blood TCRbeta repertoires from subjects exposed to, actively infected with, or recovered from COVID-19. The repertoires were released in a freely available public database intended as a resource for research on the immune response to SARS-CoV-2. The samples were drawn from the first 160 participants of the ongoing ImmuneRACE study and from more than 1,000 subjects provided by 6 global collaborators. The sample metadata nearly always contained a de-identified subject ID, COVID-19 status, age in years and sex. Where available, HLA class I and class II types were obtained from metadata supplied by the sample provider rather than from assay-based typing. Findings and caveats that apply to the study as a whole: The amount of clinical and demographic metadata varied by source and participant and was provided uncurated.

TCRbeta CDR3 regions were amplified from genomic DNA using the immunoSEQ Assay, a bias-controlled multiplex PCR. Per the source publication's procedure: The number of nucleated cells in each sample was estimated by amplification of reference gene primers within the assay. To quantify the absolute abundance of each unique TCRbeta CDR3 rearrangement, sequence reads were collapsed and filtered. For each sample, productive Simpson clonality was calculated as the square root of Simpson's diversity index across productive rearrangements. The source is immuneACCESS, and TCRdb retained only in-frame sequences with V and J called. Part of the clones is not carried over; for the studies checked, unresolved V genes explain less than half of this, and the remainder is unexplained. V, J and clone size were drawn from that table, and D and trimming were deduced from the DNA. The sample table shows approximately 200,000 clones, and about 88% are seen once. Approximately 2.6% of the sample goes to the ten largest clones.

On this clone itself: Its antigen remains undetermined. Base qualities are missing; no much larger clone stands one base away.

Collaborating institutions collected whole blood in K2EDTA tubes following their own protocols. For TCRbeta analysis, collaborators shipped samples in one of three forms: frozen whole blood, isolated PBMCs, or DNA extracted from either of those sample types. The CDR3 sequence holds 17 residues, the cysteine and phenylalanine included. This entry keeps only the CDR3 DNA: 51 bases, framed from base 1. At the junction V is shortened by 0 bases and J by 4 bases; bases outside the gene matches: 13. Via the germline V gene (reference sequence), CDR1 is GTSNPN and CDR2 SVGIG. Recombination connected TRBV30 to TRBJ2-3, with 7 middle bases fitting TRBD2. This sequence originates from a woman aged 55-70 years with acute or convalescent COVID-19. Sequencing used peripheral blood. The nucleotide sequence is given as TGTGCCTGGAGTGTACAAGGGAAAGGGAGGGCGGCAGATACGCAGTATTTT. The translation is CAWSVQGKGRAADTQYF.